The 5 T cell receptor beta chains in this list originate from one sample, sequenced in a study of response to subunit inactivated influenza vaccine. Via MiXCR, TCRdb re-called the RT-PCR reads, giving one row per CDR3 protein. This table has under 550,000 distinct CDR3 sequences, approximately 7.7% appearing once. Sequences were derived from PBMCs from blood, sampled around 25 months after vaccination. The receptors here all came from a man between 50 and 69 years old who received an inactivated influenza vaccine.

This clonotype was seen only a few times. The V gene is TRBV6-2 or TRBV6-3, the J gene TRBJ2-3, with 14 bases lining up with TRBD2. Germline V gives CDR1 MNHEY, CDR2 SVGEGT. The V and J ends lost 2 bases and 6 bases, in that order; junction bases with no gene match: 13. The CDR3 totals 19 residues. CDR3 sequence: CASSYLSQGLAGGPDTQYF. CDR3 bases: TGTGCCAGCAGTTACCTTTCTCAAGGACTAGCGGGGGGCCCGGATACGCAGTATTTT.

The CDR3 bases are TGTGCCAGCAGCCGGACCTGGGAGGGAATGAACACTGAAGCTTTCTTT. Translated, it gives CASSRTWEGMNTEAFF. The chain links TRBV7-8 to TRBJ1-1; D not certain. This CDR3 spans 16 amino acids. The germline V gene has CDR1 SGHVS and CDR2 FQNEAQ. The V end was cut by 5 bases, the J end by 0 bases, with 16 bases between.

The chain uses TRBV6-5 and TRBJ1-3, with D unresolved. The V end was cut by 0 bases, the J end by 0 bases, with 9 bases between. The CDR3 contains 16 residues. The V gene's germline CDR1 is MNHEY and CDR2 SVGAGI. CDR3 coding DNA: TGTGCCAGCAGTTACTCTCGCCCGAGCTCTGGAAACACCATATATTTT. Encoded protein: CASSYSRPSSGNTIYF.

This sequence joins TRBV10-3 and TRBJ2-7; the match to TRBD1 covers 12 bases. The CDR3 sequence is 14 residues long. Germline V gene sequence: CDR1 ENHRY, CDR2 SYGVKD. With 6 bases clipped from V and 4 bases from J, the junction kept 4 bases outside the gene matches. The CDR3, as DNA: TGTGCCATCAGGACGGGACAGGGGGCTTACGAGCAGTACTTC. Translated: CAIRTGQGAYEQYF.

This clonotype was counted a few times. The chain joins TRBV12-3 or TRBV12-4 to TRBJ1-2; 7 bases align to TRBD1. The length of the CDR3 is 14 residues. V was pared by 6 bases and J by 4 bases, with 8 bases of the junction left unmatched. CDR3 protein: CASRPWDSFYGYTF. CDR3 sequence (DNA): TGTGCCAGCAGACCTTGGGACAGCTTCTATGGCTACACCTTC.